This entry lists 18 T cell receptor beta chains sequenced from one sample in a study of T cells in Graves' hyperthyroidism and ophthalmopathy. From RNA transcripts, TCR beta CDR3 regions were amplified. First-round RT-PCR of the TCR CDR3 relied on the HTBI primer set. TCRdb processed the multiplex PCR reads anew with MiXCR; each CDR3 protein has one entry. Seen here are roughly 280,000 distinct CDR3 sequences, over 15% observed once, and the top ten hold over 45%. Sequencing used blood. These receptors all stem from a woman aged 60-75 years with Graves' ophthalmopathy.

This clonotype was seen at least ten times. The chain's CDR3 is CASSSGTPQETQYF. DNA for the CDR3: TGTGCCAGCAGCTCCGGGACCCCACAAGAGACCCAGTACTTC. V usage is TRBV7-9 and J usage is TRBJ2-5; D is possibly TRBD1 or TRBD2 (5 bases each). Per germline, CDR1 SEHNR and CDR2 FQNEAQ (reference sequence). CDR3 length: 14 residues. V lost 4 bases and J lost 2, with 11 bases in between. Full variable domain (missing parts from reference TRBV7-9 and TRBJ2-5): DTGVSQNPRHKITKRGQNVTFRCDPISEHNRLYWYRQTLGQGPEFLTYFQNEAQLEKSRLLSDRFSAERPKGSFSTLEIQRTEQGDSAMYLCASSSGTPQETQYFGPGTRLLVL.

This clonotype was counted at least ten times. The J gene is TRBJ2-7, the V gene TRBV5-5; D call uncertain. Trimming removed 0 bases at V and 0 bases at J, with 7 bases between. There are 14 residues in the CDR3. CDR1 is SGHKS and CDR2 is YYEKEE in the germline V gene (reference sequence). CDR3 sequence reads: CASSLDGASYEQYF. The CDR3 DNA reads TGTGCCAGCAGCTTGGATGGAGCCTCCTACGAGCAGTACTTC.

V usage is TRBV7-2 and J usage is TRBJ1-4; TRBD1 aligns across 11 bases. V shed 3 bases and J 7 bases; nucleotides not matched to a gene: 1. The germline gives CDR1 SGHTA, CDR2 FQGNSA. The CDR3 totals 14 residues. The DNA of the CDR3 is TGTGCCAGCAGCTTCGGGACAGGGGGTGAAAAACTGTTTTTT. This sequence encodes CASSFGTGGEKLFF.

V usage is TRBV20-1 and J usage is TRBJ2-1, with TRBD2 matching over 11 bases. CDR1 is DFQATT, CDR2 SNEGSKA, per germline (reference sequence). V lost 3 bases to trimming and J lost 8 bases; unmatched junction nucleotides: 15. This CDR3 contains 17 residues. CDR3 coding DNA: TGCAGTGCTAGTCGAGCTACTAGCGGGGGCCCTAGAGATGAGCAGTTCTTC. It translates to CSASRATSGGPRDEQFF.

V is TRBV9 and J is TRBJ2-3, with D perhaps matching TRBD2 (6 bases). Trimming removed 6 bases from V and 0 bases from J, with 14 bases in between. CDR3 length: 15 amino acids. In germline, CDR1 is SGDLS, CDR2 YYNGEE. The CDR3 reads CASNKRGISTDTQYF. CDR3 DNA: TGTGCCAGCAACAAACGGGGGATTAGCACAGATACGCAGTATTTT.

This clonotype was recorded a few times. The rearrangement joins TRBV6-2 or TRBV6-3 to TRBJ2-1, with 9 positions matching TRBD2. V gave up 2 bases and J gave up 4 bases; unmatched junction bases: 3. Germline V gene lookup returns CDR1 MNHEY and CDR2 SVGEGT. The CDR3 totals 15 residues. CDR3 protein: CASSYRGGGYNEQFF. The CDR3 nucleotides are TGTGCCAGCAGTTACCGCGGGGGGGGGTACAATGAGCAGTTCTTC.

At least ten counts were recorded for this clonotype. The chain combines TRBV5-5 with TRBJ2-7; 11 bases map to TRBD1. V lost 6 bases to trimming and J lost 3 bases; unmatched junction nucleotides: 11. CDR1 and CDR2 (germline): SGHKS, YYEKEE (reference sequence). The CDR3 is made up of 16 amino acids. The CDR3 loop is CASTPRYGTGGYEQYF. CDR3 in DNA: TGTGCCAGCACCCCAAGGTACGGGACAGGGGGCTACGAGCAGTACTTC.

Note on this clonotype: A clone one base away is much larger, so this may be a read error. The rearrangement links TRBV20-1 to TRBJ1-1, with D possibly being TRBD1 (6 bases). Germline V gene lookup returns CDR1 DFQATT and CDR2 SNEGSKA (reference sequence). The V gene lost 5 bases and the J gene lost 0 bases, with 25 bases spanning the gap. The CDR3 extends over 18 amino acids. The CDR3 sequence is CSAPRNSLGAQLNTEAFF. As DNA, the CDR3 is TGCAGTGCTCCTAGAAATAGTCTGGGGGCACAACTGAACACTGAAGCTTTCTTT.

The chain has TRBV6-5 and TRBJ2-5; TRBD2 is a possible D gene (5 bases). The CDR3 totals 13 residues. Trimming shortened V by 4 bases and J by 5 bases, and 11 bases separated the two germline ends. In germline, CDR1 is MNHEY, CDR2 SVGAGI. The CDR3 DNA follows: TGTGCCAGCAGTTTGATGGAGGAGGAGACCCAGTACTTC. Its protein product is CASSLMEEETQYF.

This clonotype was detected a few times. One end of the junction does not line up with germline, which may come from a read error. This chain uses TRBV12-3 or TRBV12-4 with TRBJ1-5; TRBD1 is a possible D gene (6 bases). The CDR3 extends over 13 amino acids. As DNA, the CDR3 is TGTGCCAGCAGTTTTATCCTCACAGGGCGCTTGGATTTT. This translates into CASSFILTGRLDF.

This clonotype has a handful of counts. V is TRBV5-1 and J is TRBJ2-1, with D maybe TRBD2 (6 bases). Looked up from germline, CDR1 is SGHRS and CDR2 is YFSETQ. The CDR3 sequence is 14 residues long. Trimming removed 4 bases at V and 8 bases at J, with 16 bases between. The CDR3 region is CASSNQGSGDEQFF. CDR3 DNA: TGCGCCAGCAGCAATCAAGGGTCGGGGGATGAGCAGTTCTTC.

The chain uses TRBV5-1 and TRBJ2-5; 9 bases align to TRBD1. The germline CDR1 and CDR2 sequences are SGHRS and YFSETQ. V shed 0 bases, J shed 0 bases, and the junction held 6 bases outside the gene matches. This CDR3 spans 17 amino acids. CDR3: CASSLAFTGGNQETQYF. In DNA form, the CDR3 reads TGCGCCAGCAGCTTGGCCTTCACAGGGGGCAACCAAGAGACCCAGTACTTC.

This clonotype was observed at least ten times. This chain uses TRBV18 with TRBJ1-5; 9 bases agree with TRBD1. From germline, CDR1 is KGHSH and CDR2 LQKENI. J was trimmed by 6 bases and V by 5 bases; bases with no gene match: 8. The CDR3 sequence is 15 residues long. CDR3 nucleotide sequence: TGTGCCAGCTCAGCTCAGACAGGGGGACGTCAGCCCCAGCATTTT. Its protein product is CASSAQTGGRQPQHF.

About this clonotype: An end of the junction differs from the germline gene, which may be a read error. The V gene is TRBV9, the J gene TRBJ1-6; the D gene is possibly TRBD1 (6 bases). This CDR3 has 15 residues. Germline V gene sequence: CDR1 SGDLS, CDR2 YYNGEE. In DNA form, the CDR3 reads TGTGCCAGCAGCGCCCTGGACAGTTATAGTTCACCCCTCCACTTT. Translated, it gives CASSALDSYSSPLHF. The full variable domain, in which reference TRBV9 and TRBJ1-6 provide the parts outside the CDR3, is DSGVTQTPKHLITATGQRVTLRCSPRSGDLSVYWYQQSLDQGLQFLIQYYNGEERAKGNILERFSAQQFPDLHSELNLSSLELGDSALYFCASSALDSYSSPLHFGNGTRLTVT.

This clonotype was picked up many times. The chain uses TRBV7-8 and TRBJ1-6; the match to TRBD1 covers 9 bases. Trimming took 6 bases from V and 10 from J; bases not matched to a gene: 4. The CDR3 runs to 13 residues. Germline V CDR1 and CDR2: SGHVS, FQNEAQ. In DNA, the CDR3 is TGTGCCAGCAGGGACAGGGGAGGCTCACCCCTCCACTTT. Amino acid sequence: CASRDRGGSPLHF.

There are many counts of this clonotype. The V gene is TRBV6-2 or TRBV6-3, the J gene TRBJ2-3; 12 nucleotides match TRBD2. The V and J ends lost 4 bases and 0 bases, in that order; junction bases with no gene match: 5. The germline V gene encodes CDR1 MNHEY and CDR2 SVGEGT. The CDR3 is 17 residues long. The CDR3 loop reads CASSSGLAGPSTDTQYF. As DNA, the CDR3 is TGTGCCAGCAGTTCCGGACTAGCGGGGCCAAGCACAGATACGCAGTATTTT.

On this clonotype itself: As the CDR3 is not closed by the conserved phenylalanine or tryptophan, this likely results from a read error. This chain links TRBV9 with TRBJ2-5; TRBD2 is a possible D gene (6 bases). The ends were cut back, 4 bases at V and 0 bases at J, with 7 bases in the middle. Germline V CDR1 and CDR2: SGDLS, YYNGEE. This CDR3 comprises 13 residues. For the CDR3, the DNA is TGTGCCAGCAGCCGGGGGAACCAAGAGACCCAGTACCTC. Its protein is CASSRGNQETQYL.

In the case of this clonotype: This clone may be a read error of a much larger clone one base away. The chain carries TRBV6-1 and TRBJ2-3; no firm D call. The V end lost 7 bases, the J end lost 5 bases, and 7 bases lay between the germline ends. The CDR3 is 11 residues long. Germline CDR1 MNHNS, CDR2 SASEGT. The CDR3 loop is CASKIGDTQYF. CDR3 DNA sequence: TGTGCCAGCAAAATCGGAGATACGCAGTATTTT.